The present T cell receptor (beta chain) was sequenced within a study of neoadjuvant anti-PD-1 for oral cavity cancer. At the level of the study: Non-progressing patients received a fourth nivolumab dose near day 43, then surgery on days 50-56.

The sample's time point: after neoadjuvant nivolumab, at surgical resection. Trimming left V 2 bases short and J 6 bases short, with 14 bases between. CDR1 and CDR2 (germline): SNHLY, FYNNEI. CDR3 length: 15 residues. Two replicates per tumor sample, mostly from roughly 4.9 ug of genomic DNA. Method: immunoSEQ multiplex PCR; TCRdb's copy keeps in-frame clones and lacks some. Among about 24,000 clones listed, roughly 29% were seen once. The receptor was isolated from a person between 35 and 79 years old with oral cavity squamous cell carcinoma. Sequencing used tumor tissue, obtained after nivolumab (anti-PD-1) treatment. This sequence joins TRBV2 and TRBJ2-1, with D possibly matching TRBD1 (6 bases). In DNA form, the CDR3 reads TGTGCCAGCAGTGAATGGGACACCACCATCAATGAGCAGTTCTTC. Translating gives CASSEWDTTINEQFF.